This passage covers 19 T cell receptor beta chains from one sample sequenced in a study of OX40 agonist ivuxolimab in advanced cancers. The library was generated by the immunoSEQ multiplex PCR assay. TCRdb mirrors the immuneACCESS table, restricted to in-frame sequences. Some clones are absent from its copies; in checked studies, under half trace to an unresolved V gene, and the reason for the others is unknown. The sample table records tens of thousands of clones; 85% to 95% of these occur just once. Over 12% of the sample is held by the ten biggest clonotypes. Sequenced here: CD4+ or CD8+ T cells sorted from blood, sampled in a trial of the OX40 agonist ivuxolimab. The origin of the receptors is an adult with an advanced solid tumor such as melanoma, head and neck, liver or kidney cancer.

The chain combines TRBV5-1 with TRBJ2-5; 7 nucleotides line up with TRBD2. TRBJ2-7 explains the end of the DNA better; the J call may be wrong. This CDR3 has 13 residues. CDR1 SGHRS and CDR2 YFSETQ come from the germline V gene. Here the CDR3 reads CASSVTGGYEQYF. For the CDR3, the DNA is TGCGCCAGCAGCGTGACGGGAGGATACGAGCAGTACTTC.

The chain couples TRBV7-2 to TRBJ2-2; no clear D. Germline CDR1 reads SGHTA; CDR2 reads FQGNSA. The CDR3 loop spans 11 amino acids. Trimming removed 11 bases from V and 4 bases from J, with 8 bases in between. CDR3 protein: CAGRITGELFF. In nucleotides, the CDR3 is TGTGCCGGTCGAATCACCGGGGAGCTGTTTTTT.

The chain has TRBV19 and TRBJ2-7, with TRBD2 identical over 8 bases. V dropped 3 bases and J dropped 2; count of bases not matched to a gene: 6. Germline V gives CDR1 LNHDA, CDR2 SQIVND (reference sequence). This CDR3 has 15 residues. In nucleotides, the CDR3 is TGTGCCAGTAGTATGGCGGGGGGCACAACCTACGAGCAGTACTTC. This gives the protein CASSMAGGTTYEQYF. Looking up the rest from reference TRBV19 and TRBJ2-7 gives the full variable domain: DGGITQSPKYLFRKEGQNVTLSCEQNLNHDAMYWYRQDPGQGLRLIYYSQIVNDFQKGDIAEGYSVSREKKESFPLTVTSAQKNPTAFYLCASSMAGGTTYEQYFGPGTRLTVT.

This chain's CDR3 is CASTQGPAEAFF. The CDR3 nucleotides are TGTGCCAGTACTCAAGGGCCAGCTGAAGCTTTCTTT. The chain links TRBV19 to TRBJ1-1; D unclear. The CDR3 covers 12 residues. Trimming cost V 7 bases and J 6 bases, with 12 bases left between them. Per the germline V gene, CDR1 is LNHDA and CDR2 is SQIVND (reference sequence).

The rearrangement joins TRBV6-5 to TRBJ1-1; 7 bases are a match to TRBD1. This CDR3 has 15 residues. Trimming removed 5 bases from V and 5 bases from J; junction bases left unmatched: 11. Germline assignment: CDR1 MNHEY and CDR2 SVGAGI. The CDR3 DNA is TGTGCCAGCAGTGCGGGACAGCGAGGTATTACTGAAGCTTTCTTT. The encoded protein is CASSAGQRGITEAFF.

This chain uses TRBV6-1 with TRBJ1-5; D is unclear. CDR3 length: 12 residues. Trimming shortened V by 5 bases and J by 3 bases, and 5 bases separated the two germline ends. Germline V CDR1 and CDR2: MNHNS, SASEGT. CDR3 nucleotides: TGTGCCAGCAGTCGAAACAATCAGCCCCAGCATTTT. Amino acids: CASSRNNQPQHF.

CDR3 nucleotides: TGTGCCAGCAGCGGGGGACTAGAACTGAATGAGCAGTTCTTC. Its protein product is CASSGGLELNEQFF. The rearrangement joins TRBV7-6 to TRBJ2-1; 8 nucleotides line up with TRBD2. Trimming removed 5 bases from V and 7 bases from J; junction bases left unmatched: 7. The CDR3 consists of 14 residues. Germline CDR1 SGHVS, CDR2 FNYEAQ.

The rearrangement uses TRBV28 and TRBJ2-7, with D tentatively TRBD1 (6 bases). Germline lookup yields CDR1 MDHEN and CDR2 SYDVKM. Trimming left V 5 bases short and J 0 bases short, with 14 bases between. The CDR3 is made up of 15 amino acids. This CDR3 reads CASSLPGARSYEQYF. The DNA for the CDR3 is TGTGCCAGCAGTCTCCCAGGGGCCCGCTCCTACGAGCAGTACTTC. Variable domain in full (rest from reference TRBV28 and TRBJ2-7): DVKVTQSSRYLVKRTGEKVFLECVQDMDHENMFWYRQDPGLGLRLIYFSYDVKMKEKGDIPEGYSVSREKKERFSLILESASTNQTSMYLCASSLPGARSYEQYFGPGTRLTVT.

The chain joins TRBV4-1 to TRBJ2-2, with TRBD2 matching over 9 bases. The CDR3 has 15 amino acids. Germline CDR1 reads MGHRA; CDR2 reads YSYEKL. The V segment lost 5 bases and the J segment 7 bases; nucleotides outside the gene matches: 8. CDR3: CASSEPGLAIGELFF. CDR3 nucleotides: TGCGCCAGCAGCGAACCGGGACTAGCTATCGGGGAGCTGTTTTTT.

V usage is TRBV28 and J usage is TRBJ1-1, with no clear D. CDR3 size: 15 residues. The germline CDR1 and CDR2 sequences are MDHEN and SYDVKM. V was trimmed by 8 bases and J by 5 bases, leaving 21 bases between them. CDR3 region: CASHRLSTVGTEAFF. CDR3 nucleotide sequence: TGTGCCAGCCATAGGCTTTCGACTGTGGGGACTGAAGCTTTCTTT.

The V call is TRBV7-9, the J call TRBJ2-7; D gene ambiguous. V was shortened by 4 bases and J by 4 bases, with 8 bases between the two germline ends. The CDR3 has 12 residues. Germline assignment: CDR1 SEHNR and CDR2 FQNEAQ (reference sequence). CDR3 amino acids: CASSSLGYEQYF. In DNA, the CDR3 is TGTGCCAGCAGCTCACTGGGTTACGAGCAGTACTTC.

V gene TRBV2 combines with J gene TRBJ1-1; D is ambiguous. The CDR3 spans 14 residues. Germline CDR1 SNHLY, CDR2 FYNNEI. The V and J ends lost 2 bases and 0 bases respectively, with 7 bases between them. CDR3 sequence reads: CASSENSLNTEAFF. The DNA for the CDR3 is TGTGCCAGCAGTGAAAACAGTCTGAACACTGAAGCTTTCTTT.

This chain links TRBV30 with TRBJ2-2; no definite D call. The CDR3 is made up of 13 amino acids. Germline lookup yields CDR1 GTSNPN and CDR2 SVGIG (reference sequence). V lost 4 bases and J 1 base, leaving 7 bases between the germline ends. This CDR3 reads CAWTLGNTGELFF. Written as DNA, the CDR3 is TGTGCCTGGACTTTGGGGAACACCGGGGAGCTGTTTTTT.

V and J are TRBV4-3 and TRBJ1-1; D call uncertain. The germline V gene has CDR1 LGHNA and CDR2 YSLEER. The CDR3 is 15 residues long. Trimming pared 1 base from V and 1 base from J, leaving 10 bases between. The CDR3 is CASSQGGSTNTEAFF. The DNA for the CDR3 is TGCGCCAGCAGCCAAGGAGGGTCTACGAACACTGAAGCTTTCTTT.

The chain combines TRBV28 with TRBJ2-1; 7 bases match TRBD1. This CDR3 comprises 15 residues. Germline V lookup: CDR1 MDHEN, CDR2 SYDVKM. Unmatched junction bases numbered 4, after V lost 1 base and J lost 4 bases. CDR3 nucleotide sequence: TGTGCCAGCAGTTTATTTGGGACAGCTTACAATGAGCAGTTCTTC. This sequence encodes CASSLFGTAYNEQFF.

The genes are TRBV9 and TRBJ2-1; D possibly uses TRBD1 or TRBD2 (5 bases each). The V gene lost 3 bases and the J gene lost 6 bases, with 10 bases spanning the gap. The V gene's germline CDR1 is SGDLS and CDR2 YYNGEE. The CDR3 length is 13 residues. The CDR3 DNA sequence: TGTGCCAGCAGCGCGGGACCTCTCAATGAGCAGTTCTTC. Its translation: CASSAGPLNEQFF.

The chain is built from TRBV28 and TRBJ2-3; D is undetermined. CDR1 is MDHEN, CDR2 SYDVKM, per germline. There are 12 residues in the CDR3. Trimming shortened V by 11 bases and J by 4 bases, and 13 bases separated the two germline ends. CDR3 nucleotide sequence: TGTGCCGCCCGTTCTGGGGCAGATACGCAGTATTTT. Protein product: CAARSGADTQYF.

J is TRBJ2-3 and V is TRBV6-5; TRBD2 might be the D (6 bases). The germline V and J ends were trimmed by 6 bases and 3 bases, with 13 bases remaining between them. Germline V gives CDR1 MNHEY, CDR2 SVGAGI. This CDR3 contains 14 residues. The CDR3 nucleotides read TGTGCCAGCAGAAATTGGGGGGTAACAGATACGCAGTATTTT. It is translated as CASRNWGVTDTQYF.

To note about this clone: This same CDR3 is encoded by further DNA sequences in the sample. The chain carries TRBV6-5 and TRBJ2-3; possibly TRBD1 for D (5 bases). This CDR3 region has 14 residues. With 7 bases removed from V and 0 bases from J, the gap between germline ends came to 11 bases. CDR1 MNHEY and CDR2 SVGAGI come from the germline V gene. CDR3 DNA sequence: TGTGCCAGCATCGGCAGGGCTAGCACAGATACGCAGTATTTT. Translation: CASIGRASTDTQYF.